One and the same sample provided the 20 T cell receptor beta chains below, sequenced in a study of T-cell memory formation after mild COVID-19. MiXCR, run by TCRdb on the 5' RACE reads, gives a single entry per CDR3 protein. The table records 250,000 to 350,000 distinct CDR3 sequences, approximately 19% of them present only once. Material: PBMCs or a T cell subset sorted from them (not recorded which). These receptors came from a man younger than 35 who had mild COVID-19 (a few samples of this study predate the infection). Cell type and time point are not known.

This clonotype came up once. This chain uses TRBV6-5 with TRBJ1-2; 8 bases fit TRBD1. The germline V gene encodes CDR1 MNHEY and CDR2 SVGAGI. The CDR3 runs to 15 residues. With 2 bases clipped from V and 2 bases from J, the junction kept 4 bases outside the gene matches. The CDR3, as DNA: TGTGCCAGCAGTTACCTGGGACAGGCCAACTATGGCTACACCTTC. It is translated as CASSYLGQANYGYTF.

This clonotype turned up a few times. The chain is built from TRBV5-1 and TRBJ1-2; D not certain. The CDR3 sequence is 13 residues long. Trimming took 0 bases from V and 6 from J, leaving 9 bases between them. CDR1 and CDR2 (germline): SGHRS, YFSETQ. The CDR3: CASSLGGVDGYTF. The CDR3 DNA is TGCGCCAGCAGCTTGGGAGGAGTCGATGGCTACACCTTC.

The V call is TRBV12-3 or TRBV12-4, the J call TRBJ2-3, with 8 bases that match TRBD2. The length of the CDR3 is 15 residues. Trimming took 7 bases from V and 2 from J; bases not matched to a gene: 8. The CDR3 DNA reads as TGTGCCAGCACCTATAGCGGGGCGCCCACAGATACGCAGTATTTT. Translation gives CASTYSGAPTDTQYF.

The chain joins TRBV28 to TRBJ2-1, with D possibly being TRBD1 or TRBD2 (5 bases each). CDR1 is MDHEN, CDR2 SYDVKM, per germline. CDR3 length: 14 amino acids. Trimming took off 5 bases at V and 4 bases at J, with 12 bases between the two ends. CDR3 bases: TGTGCCAGCAGTAACTATGGGGGATACAATGAGCAGTTCTTC. As protein: CASSNYGGYNEQFF.

This clonotype was found a few times. The chain recombines TRBV20-1 with TRBJ1-2, with no clear D. V was trimmed by 2 bases and J by 7 bases, leaving 11 bases between them. The CDR3 runs 12 residues. The germline gives CDR1 DFQATT, CDR2 SNEGSKA (reference sequence). CDR3 region: CSARPRAFGYTF. In nucleotides, the CDR3 is TGCAGTGCTAGACCCCGGGCCTTTGGCTACACCTTC.

There are a few counts of this clonotype. The chain employs TRBV6-2 or TRBV6-3 and TRBJ2-5; 9 positions agree with TRBD1. Germline CDR1 is MNHEY and CDR2 is SVGEGT. This CDR3 is built from 16 residues. V lost 0 bases, J lost 4 bases, and 6 bases stayed unmatched. The CDR3 protein is CASSYSRGTGRETQYF. As DNA, the CDR3 is TGTGCCAGCAGTTACTCGAGGGGGACAGGGCGAGAGACCCAGTACTTC.

This clonotype was counted only a few times. CDR3 loop: CASMRGVTNYGYTF. In DNA form, the CDR3 reads TGTGCCAGCATGCGGGGGGTAACTAACTATGGCTACACCTTC. The chain has TRBV6-4 and TRBJ1-2; D might be TRBD1 (5 bases). Germline V gene data show CDR1 as MRHNA and CDR2 as SNTAGT. The CDR3 loop spans 14 amino acids. Trimming took 7 bases from V and 0 from J, leaving 12 bases between them.

The J gene is TRBJ1-1, the V gene TRBV20-1; D unresolved. The ends were cut back, 7 bases at V and 5 bases at J, with 11 bases in the middle. CDR3 size: 11 residues. In germline, CDR1 is DFQATT, CDR2 SNEGSKA (reference sequence). This chain's CDR3 is CSGGWGTEAFF. The CDR3 DNA sequence: TGCAGTGGTGGATGGGGTACTGAAGCTTTCTTT.

The chain uses TRBV11-2 and TRBJ1-5, with D tentatively TRBD1 (5 bases). The CDR3 length is 15 residues. Per germline, CDR1 SGHAT and CDR2 FQNNGV. Between the trimmed V and J ends, which lost 5 bases and 3 bases, there was a span of 14 bases. CDR3: CASSPTGRINQPQHF. CDR3 DNA: TGTGCCAGCAGCCCCACGGGACGGATCAATCAGCCCCAGCATTTT. Together with reference TRBV11-2 and TRBJ1-5, the CDR3 gives the full variable domain: EAGVAQSPRYKIIEKRQSVAFWCNPISGHATLYWYQQILGQGPKLLIQFQNNGVVDDSQLPKDRFSAERLKGVDSTLKIQPAKLEDSAVYLCASSPTGRINQPQHFGDGTRLSIL.

This clonotype showed up many times. The rearrangement uses TRBV7-6 and TRBJ2-5, with a weak D call TRBD1 (5 bases). In germline, CDR1 is SGHVS, CDR2 FNYEAQ. The CDR3 totals 12 residues. The V gene lost 2 bases and the J gene lost 4 bases, with 5 bases spanning the gap. DNA for the CDR3: TGTGCCAGCAGCTTACAGGGAGAGACCCAGTACTTC. This encodes CASSLQGETQYF.

The rearrangement links TRBV7-9 to TRBJ2-7, with D perhaps matching TRBD1 (5 bases). Between the trimmed V and J ends, which lost 2 bases and 2 bases, there was a span of 10 bases. This CDR3 contains 14 residues. The V gene's germline CDR1 is SEHNR and CDR2 FQNEAQ (reference sequence). The CDR3 DNA is TGTGCCAGCAGCTTAATTGGCAGGGCCTACGAGCAGTACTTC. It translates to CASSLIGRAYEQYF. The full variable domain, with the rest looked up from reference TRBV7-9 and TRBJ2-7, is DTGVSQNPRHKITKRGQNVTFRCDPISEHNRLYWYRQTLGQGPEFLTYFQNEAQLEKSRLLSDRFSAERPKGSFSTLEIQRTEQGDSAMYLCASSLIGRAYEQYFGPGTRLTVT.

The table lists this clonotype with many counts. An end of the junction differs from the germline gene, which may be a read error. The chain is built from TRBV5-1 and TRBJ2-3, with D perhaps matching TRBD1 or TRBD2 (6 bases each). CDR1 and CDR2 from the germline V gene are SGHRS and YFSETQ. The CDR3 is 14 amino acids. The CDR3 DNA reads TGTGCCAGCAGCTTAGGGGGGTACACAGATACGCAGTATTTT. Translated, it gives CASSLGGYTDTQYF.

There are a few counts of this clonotype. V gene TRBV4-1 combines with J gene TRBJ2-7; no clear D gene. Deletions cut 1 base from V and 4 bases from J, with 8 bases between. The CDR3 totals 13 residues. CDR1 is MGHRA and CDR2 is YSYEKL in the germline V gene. CDR3 bases: TGCGCCAGCAGCCAAGGGTTGGTATACGAGCAGTACTTC. This gives the protein CASSQGLVYEQYF.

This clonotype was observed a few times. At one end the junction does not follow the germline gene, possibly because of a read error. This sequence joins TRBV7-6 and TRBJ2-2, with TRBD1 identical over 8 bases. This CDR3 contains 17 residues. The germline V gene encodes CDR1 SGHVS and CDR2 FNYEAQ. CDR3 in DNA: TGTGCCAGCAGCTTTAGGGAACGGACAGGGAACGCCGGGGAGCTGTTTTTT. This sequence encodes CASSFRERTGNAGELFF.

This chain joins TRBV9 and TRBJ2-5; D possibly corresponds to TRBD1 (7 bases). V shed 7 bases and J shed 4 bases, with 20 bases lying between them. This CDR3 spans 15 amino acids. Germline CDR1 and CDR2: SGDLS and YYNGEE. CDR3 nucleotide sequence: TGTGCCAGCTCCAGGGGGGAACCTCCGGCAGAGACCCAGTACTTC. It translates to CASSRGEPPAETQYF.

The chain combines TRBV11-2 with TRBJ1-1; 8 bases fit TRBD1. Losses at the gene ends were 6 bases for V and 3 bases for J; bases not matched to a gene: 6. Germline CDR1 SGHAT, CDR2 FQNNGV. The CDR3 is 14 residues long. CDR3 residues: CASRNRDRHTEAFF. DNA of the CDR3: TGTGCCAGCAGGAACCGGGACAGGCACACTGAAGCTTTCTTT.

This sequence joins TRBV5-1 and TRBJ1-1, with 11 bases identical to TRBD1. The V gene's germline CDR1 is SGHRS and CDR2 YFSETQ. The CDR3 has 15 residues. Germline trimming cut 6 bases from V and 0 bases from J; bases unmatched to any gene: 4. In DNA form, the CDR3 reads TGCGCCAGCAAGGGGACAGGGGGTATGAACACTGAAGCTTTCTTT. Translated: CASKGTGGMNTEAFF.

The V and J genes are TRBV7-8 and TRBJ2-1; 13 nucleotides match TRBD2. CDR1 and CDR2 (germline): SGHVS, FQNEAQ. The CDR3 is 15 residues long. The V and J ends lost 4 bases and 8 bases, in that order; junction bases with no gene match: 5. CDR3 DNA sequence: TGTGCCAGCAGCTCCGCCGGGACTAGCGGGGATGAGCAGTTCTTC. Encoded protein: CASSSAGTSGDEQFF.

The gene calls are TRBV20-1 and TRBJ2-4; 8 bases align to TRBD1. The CDR3 is made up of 15 amino acids. V shed 1 base, J shed 0 bases, and the junction held 2 bases outside the gene matches. The V gene's germline CDR1 is DFQATT and CDR2 SNEGSKA (reference sequence). The CDR3 spells CSARGDRRAKNIQYF. In nucleotides, the CDR3 is TGCAGTGCTAGAGGGGACAGGCGAGCCAAAAACATTCAGTACTTC.

This chain uses TRBV20-1 with TRBJ1-1, with TRBD1 matching 7 bases. V gave up 5 bases and J gave up 1 base; unmatched junction bases: 4. From germline, CDR1 is DFQATT and CDR2 SNEGSKA (reference sequence). The CDR3 totals 13 residues. The CDR3 reads CSAAGQPNTEAFF. DNA for the CDR3: TGCAGTGCTGCGGGACAGCCGAACACTGAAGCTTTCTTT.